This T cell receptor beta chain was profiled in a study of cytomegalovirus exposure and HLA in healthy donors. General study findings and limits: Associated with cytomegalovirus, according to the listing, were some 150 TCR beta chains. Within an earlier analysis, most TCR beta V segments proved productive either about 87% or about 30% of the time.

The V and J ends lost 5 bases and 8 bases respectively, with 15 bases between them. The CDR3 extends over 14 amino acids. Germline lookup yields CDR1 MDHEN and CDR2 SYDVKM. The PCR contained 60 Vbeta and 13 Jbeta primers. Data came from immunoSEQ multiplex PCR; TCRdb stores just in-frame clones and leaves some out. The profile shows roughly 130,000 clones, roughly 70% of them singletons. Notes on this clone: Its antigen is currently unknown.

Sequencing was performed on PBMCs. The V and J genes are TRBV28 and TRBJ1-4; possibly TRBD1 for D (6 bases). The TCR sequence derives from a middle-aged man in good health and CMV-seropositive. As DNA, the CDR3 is TGTGCCAGCAGTCGTGACAGGAGCAGGGAAAAACTGTTTTTT. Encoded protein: CASSRDRSREKLFF.